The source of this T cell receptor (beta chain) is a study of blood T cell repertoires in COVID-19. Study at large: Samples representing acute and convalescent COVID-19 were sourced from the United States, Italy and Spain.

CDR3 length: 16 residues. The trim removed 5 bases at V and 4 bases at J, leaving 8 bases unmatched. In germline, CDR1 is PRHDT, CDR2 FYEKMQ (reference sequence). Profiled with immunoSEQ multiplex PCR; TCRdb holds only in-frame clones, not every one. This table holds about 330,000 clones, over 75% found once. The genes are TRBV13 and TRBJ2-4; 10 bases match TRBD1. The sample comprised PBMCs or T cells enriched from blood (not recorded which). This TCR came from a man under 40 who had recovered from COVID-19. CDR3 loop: CASSPSGQGKKNIQYF. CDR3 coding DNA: TGTGCCAGCAGCCCCTCGGGACAGGGGAAAAAAAACATTCAGTACTTC.